This T cell receptor (beta chain) emerged from a study of monozygotic twins with inflammatory bowel disease. Regarding the study as a whole: Clonotype overlap with others was lower in IBD patients than in healthy twins, a difference that was greatest with disease activity.

Every TCR library drew on 3500 ng of total RNA. The authors ran two nested PCRs of 16 and 9 cycles on TCRalpha and TCRbeta cDNA. TCRdb reworked the 5' RACE reads into one entry per CDR3 protein, no DNA. In all, the sample yields more than 350,000 distinct CDR3 sequences. There are 15 residues in the CDR3. Germline V gene data show CDR1 as MNHNS and CDR2 as SASEGT. With regard to this clonotype: Antigen unknown.

Sequencing used blood. The chain uses TRBV6-1 and TRBJ1-2; no DNA is available, so the TRBD1 call from TCRdb remains unchecked. The sequence was obtained from a human donor with ulcerative colitis or Crohn's disease, or a healthy co-twin of an affected twin (not recorded which). CDR3 in amino acids: CASTYRGTGNYGYTF.